These T cell receptor beta chains were read from a single sample in a study of cytomegalovirus exposure and HLA in healthy donors. The method was immunoSEQ multiplex PCR; TCRdb's version includes in-frame clones alone and lacks a portion of them. The sample yields 160,000 or so clones, approximately 84% seen once. Sample: PBMCs. The receptors here all came from a man aged 25 to 45 in good health and CMV-seropositive. The CDR3 runs from the conserved cysteine through the conserved F or W. The D gene is left open where the match is weak. Not all rows give a size; the values are once, few, many and, for expanded clones, a class.

TRBJ1-5 TRBV2 13 NA NA TGTGCCAGCAGTGACCCAACGGATCAGCCCCAGCATTTT CASSDPTDQPQHF
TRBJ2-3 TRBV21-1 15 NA few TGTGCCAGCAGCAACCCGGGACTTAGCACAGATACGCAGTATTTT CASSNPGLSTDTQYF
TRBJ1-1 TRBV5-1 14 NA NA TGCGCCAGCAGCTTGGCCCCCCGGGACACTGAAGCTTTCTTT CASSLAPRDTEAFF
TRBJ1-5 TRBV28 13 NA NA TGTGCCAGCACCATTGATGCGAGTCAGCCCCAGCATTTT CASTIDASQPQHF
TRBJ1-2 TRBV5-1 16 TRBD1 few TGCGCCAGCAGCTTGGGAGGTATGGGGACAGCTTATGGCTACACCTTC CASSLGGMGTAYGYTF
TRBJ2-7 TRBV19 15 TRBD2 NA TGTGCCAGTAGTATGTCTGGCGGGGGCTCCTACGAGCAGTACTTC CASSMSGGGSYEQYF
TRBJ2-3 TRBV11-3 14 NA NA TGTGCCAGCAGCCCCGGGACTAGCACAGATACGCAGTATTTT CASSPGTSTDTQYF
TRBJ1-5 TRBV6-5 15 NA NA TGTGCCAGCAGTTACTCGACAGGCTTCAATCAGCCCCAGCATTTT CASSYSTGFNQPQHF
TRBJ2-3 TRBV19 14 NA once TGTGCCAGTAACGACGGGGGTTTGCCAGATACGCAGTATTTT CASNDGGLPDTQYF
TRBJ1-1 TRBV10-3 15 NA NA TGTGCCATCAGTGACGGGGGAAACATGAACACTGAAGCTTTCTTT CAISDGGNMNTEAFF
TRBJ2-7 TRBV11-2 17 TRBD1 NA TGTGCCAGCAGCTTAGATACGGCCAGGGGGTACTCCTACGAGCAGTACTTC CASSLDTARGYSYEQYF
TRBJ2-1 TRBV28 16 TRBD2 many TGTGCCAGCAGTGCCCCCCTAGCGGGGGGTTACAATGAGCAGTTCTTC CASSAPLAGGYNEQFF
TRBJ2-5 TRBV6-1 17 NA NA TGTGCCAGCAGTGACGGCGGATCTAGACCGGAGCGAGAGACCCAGTACTTC CASSDGGSRPERETQYF
TRBJ2-2 TRBV28 16 TRBD1 NA TGTGCCAGCAGTATAGATCGGACAGGCGTCGCCGGGGAGCTGTTTTTT CASSIDRTGVAGELFF
TRBJ2-5 TRBV7-7 14 TRBD2 NA TGTGCTAGCAGCCCCCGGCGGGAGACAGAGACCCAGTACTTC CASSPRRETETQYF
TRBJ1-3 TRBV5-4 14 NA NA TGTGCCAGCAGCTTGCGGGGTTCTGGAAACACCATATATTTT CASSLRGSGNTIYF
TRBJ2-1 TRBV28 12 NA NA TGTGCCAGCAGTTATTACACGAATGAGCAGTTCTTC CASSYYTNEQFF
TRBJ1-4 TRBV6-6 15 NA few TGTGCCAGCAGTCGGAACTACAACTCTAATGAAAAACTGTTTTTT CASSRNYNSNEKLFF
TRBJ2-5 TRBV6-1 14 NA NA TGTGCCAGCAGTGAAAGCAGGGCCCAAGAGACCCAGTACTTC CASSESRAQETQYF
TRBJ2-5 TRBV28 15 NA NA TGTGCCTCCTCCGGCGGGCCGGCGGTCCAAGAGACCCAGTACTTC CASSGGPAVQETQYF
TRBJ2-2 TRBV4-3 19 TRBD2 NA TGCGCCAGCAGCCAAGTTGGGGCTAGCGGGGGGGCTAGCACCGGGGAGCTGTTTTTT CASSQVGASGGASTGELFF
TRBJ2-7 TRBV7-9 16 TRBD2 NA TGTGCCAGCAGCCGATTACTAGCGGGAGGGCCCCACGAGCAGTACTTC CASSRLLAGGPHEQYF
TRBJ1-5 TRBV7-2 14 NA NA TGTGCCAGCAGCTTAGTGTGGAGTGGCCAGCCCCAGCATTTT CASSLVWSGQPQHF
TRBJ1-4 TRBV6-5 16 NA NA TGTGCCAGCAGATACAGCCCGCGGGCGTTTAATGAAAAACTGTTTTTT CASRYSPRAFNEKLFF
TRBJ1-4 TRBV7-7 15 NA NA TGTGCCAGCAGCTTGGGGGCAGGGAATCTTGAAAAACTGTTTTTT CASSLGAGNLEKLFF
TRBJ1-1 TRBV18 12 NA NA TGTGCCAGCTCATCTCAAGGGGCTGAAGCTTTCTTT CASSSQGAEAFF
TRBJ1-5 TRBV6-5 15 NA NA TGTGCCAGCAATCTCCGACTAGATAGCAATCAGCCCCAGCATTTT CASNLRLDSNQPQHF
TRBJ2-7 TRBV30 19 TRBD2 NA TGTGCCTGGAGTGTCTATCAGGCTAGCGTTCTAGCGGGAGTGAGAGAGCAGTACTTC CAWSVYQASVLAGVREQYF
TRBJ1-4 TRBV30 16 NA NA TGTGCCTGGAGTGTTCCGGGGTCCCCAACTAATGAAAAACTGTTTTTT CAWSVPGSPTNEKLFF
TRBJ2-7 TRBV5-1 13 NA NA TGCGCCAGCAGCTACGGGGGTACCTACGAGCAGTACTTC CASSYGGTYEQYF
TRBJ2-7 TRBV5-6 14 NA NA TGTGCCAGCAGGGACGGGAGTCTGAGGGGCGAGCAGTACTTC CASRDGSLRGEQYF
TRBJ2-7 TRBV7-9 15 NA NA TGTGCCAGCAGCTCACGTGGAGGAGAAACCTACGAGCAGTACTTC CASSSRGGETYEQYF
TRBJ2-1 TRBV10-3 11 NA NA TGTGCCGCCGACTCCGATGGAGAGCAGTTCTTC CAADSDGEQFF
TRBJ1-4 TRBV5-5 14 TRBD1 few TGTGCCAGCAGCACTAATGACAGGGGTGAAAAACTGTTTTTT CASSTNDRGEKLFF
TRBJ1-1 TRBV19 13 NA NA TGTGCCAGTAGTCAGGGAAGGAGCACTGAAGCTTTCTTT CASSQGRSTEAFF
TRBJ2-7 TRBV7-2 15 TRBD1 NA TGTGCCAGCAGCTCTCCGGGACAGGGTACCTACGAGCAGTACTTC CASSSPGQGTYEQYF
TRBJ1-1 TRBV2 14 NA NA TGTGCCAGCAGAGACCAGGGAGGGCCCACTGAAGCTTTCTTT CASRDQGGPTEAFF
TRBJ2-7 TRBV7-7 15 TRBD1 once TGTGCCAGCAGCTTGGGACAGGGGGCCCCCTACGAGCAGTACTTC CASSLGQGAPYEQYF
TRBJ2-5 TRBV19 14 NA NA TGTGCCAGCAGCTCCTTACAGGACCAAGAGACCCAGTACTTC CASSSLQDQETQYF
TRBJ2-1 TRBV30 15 NA NA TGTGCCTGGAGTGGAGGAGGAGGGCCTTATGGTGAGCAGTTCTTC CAWSGGGGPYGEQFF
TRBJ2-7 TRBV7-2 13 NA NA TGTGCCAGCAGCTTAGGAGGGAAACGTGAGCAGTACTTC CASSLGGKREQYF
TRBJ1-2 TRBV30 14 NA few TGTGCCTGGAGGGGAAACAGGCTTAACTATGGCTACACCTTC CAWRGNRLNYGYTF
TRBJ2-1 TRBV5-1 14 NA NA TGCGCCAGCAGCTTGGGACAGCTTCACAATGAGCAGTTCTTC CASSLGQLHNEQFF
TRBJ1-2 TRBV28 18 NA once TGTGCCAGCAGTCCCCCTTGGGACTTCGTATTAGCTAACTATGGCTACACCTTC CASSPPWDFVLANYGYTF
TRBJ2-7 TRBV28 14 NA NA TGTGCCAGCAGAGAGAACAGTTACACCTACGAGCAGTACTTC CASRENSYTYEQYF
TRBJ1-3 TRBV13 15 NA NA TGTGCCAGCAGCTCGACAGGCCGGGCAGGAAACACCATATATTTT CASSSTGRAGNTIYF
TRBJ1-6 TRBV27 18 TRBD1 NA TGTGCCAGCAGACCAACCTTTCGGACAGGGCCCTATAATTCACCCCTCCACTTT CASRPTFRTGPYNSPLHF
TRBJ2-1 TRBV6-4 15 TRBD2 few TGTGCCAGCAGTAACGAACTAGCGGGTCTCGATGAGCAGTTCTTC CASSNELAGLDEQFF
TRBJ2-1 TRBV5-1 15 TRBD2 once TGCGCCAGCAGCCCTTTAGCGGGAGCGGGCAATGAGCAGTTCTTC CASSPLAGAGNEQFF
TRBJ1-2 TRBV27 15 NA NA TGTGCCAGCAGTTTCTTAACGGGGGGCAACTATGGCTACACCTTC CASSFLTGGNYGYTF
TRBJ2-5 TRBV2 14 NA NA TGTGCCAGCACCGGGTGGATAGGGAGAAAGACCCAGTACTTC CASTGWIGRKTQYF
TRBJ2-7 TRBV30 11 NA NA TGTGCCGGCCAAGGGGGTTACGAGCAGTACTTC CAGQGGYEQYF